This T cell receptor beta chain was sequenced during a study of cytomegalovirus exposure and HLA in healthy donors listed by TCRdb under 2017. Study-level background: According to an earlier analysis of 587 of the donors, about 179 million T cells yielded roughly 110 million unique TCR beta sequences and 276 Gb of sequence data. HLA typing covered class I and class II loci at four-digit resolution. Every discovery cohort repertoire had been produced on one sequencing platform. A later genetic analysis used genome-wide SNP genotypes for about 60% of the roughly 700 donors, treating that subset as a discovery cohort. In a later analysis, previously published TCR beta repertoires from several hundred donors were re-analyzed and high-resolution HLA genotyping was added so that TCR occurrence patterns could be studied. Among 300 to 500 genotyped donors of the cohort, an average of around 250,000 unique TCR beta nucleotide sequences was sequenced per donor, of which about 20% were non-productive. Along with the approximately 620-subject first cohort, a separate validation cohort of more than 90 different subjects was used. Roughly 300 gigabases of sequencing data and tens of millions of unique TCR sequences were included in an early release covering about 620 HLA-typed donors. The study combined high-throughput TCR immunosequencing, statistical association of individual TCRs with disease status, and machine learning to predict cytomegalovirus infection status. The number of donors typed differed by locus, with about 629-630 for A, B, C, DRB1 and DQB1, roughly 520 for DQA1, about 610 for DPA1, and some 450 for DPB1. The study aimed to test whether cataloging public T cell receptors could reveal signatures of past pathogen exposure. Alongside the repertoire data, information on donor age, sex, ethnicity and CMV serostatus was compiled. Using immunosequencing, the study profiled T cell repertoires from some 670 subjects and related those repertoires to cytomegalovirus serostatus. Among the 398 genotyped donors, about 85% belonged to the genetic ancestry cluster associated with self-reported Caucasian donors. Five DR-DQ haplotypes were handled as single units for association and clustering because linkage in the cohort was strong. To decide whether each TCR beta V gene segment behaved as functional or pseudogenic, an earlier analysis of approximately 590 of the donors relied on high-throughput TCR beta sequencing. Rather than drawing on any new phenotypic data, the later analysis identified candidate immune exposures from TCR beta sequences and the way those sequences occurred across donors.

Including the terminal cysteine and phenylalanine, the CDR3 comprises 13 residues. The only DNA kept is the CDR3, 39 bases in frame from the first base. The germline V and J ends show losses of 5 bases and 4 bases respectively, and no gene match explains 4 bases of the junction. The CDR1 and CDR2 encoded by the germline V gene (reference sequence) are SEHNR and FQNEAQ. Of note for this clone: Its target antigen remains unknown. The sample holds no much larger clone one base away, and base qualities are not on file.

Preparation of the library involved the immunoSEQ multiplex PCR assay. For the multiplex PCR, a mixture combining 60 forward primers for TCR Vbeta segments and 13 reverse primers for TCR Jbeta segments was used. The CDR3 region of rearranged TCR beta genes was amplified from genomic DNA by a multiplex PCR assay. The Illumina HiSeq System was used to sequence the amplified TCR beta libraries as 87-base-pair reads. The authors processed their data as follows. In a later analysis, tens of millions of unique TCR beta chains were counted across the approximately 640 repertoires, and about 10 million of these chains were shared by at least two donors. To remove PCR and sequencing errors, raw reads were error-corrected and collapsed into unique sequences using a nearest-neighbor algorithm that merged closely related sequences. Alignment of CDR3 sequences to IMGT reference sequences was used to assign V, D and J gene segments. For a sequence to be retained, a match of at least six nucleotides to both a V gene segment and a J gene segment was required. Rearrangements were classified as productive when the CDR3 lacked stop codons and remained in frame with V and J, and all other rearrangements were classified as non-productive. Following IMGT convention, CDR3 was defined as the stretch from the second conserved V-encoded cysteine up to the conserved J-encoded phenylalanine. The earlier analysis of approximately 500 of the donors excluded sequences that lacked an unambiguous match to a single V gene segment. An earlier analysis of several hundred of the donors called V segments functional above 56.7% productive rearrangements and segregating when the between-donor standard deviation exceeded 5%. To diagnose cytomegalovirus status from the catalog of TCR beta chain sequences, a statistical classification framework was built. In a later analysis, TCR nucleotide sequences were compared against IMGT/GENE-DB human TR gene sequences so that V and J genes could be assigned. A later analysis assigned CDR3 sequences and most-parsimonious VDJ recombination scenarios with the TCRdist pipeline. In a later analysis, each TCR beta chain was defined by its CDR3 amino acid sequence together with its V-gene family, and reads without a unique V-gene family were excluded. A later analysis removed roughly 590 highly shared, low-generation-probability nucleotide sequences to deal with suspected cross-contamination and a sequencing artifact. In a later analysis, a clonal expansion index for each public chain was calculated from normalized within-repertoire ranks of inferred template counts. In a later analysis, generation probabilities were computed using a VDJ recombination model fitted to out-of-frame rearrangements, and the results were checked against IGoR. In a later analysis, hypergeometric tests were used to score TCR-TCR, TCR-HLA and TCR-CMV co-occurrence, with a repertoire-size bias correction applied to TCR pairs. A later analysis estimated false discovery rates by permuting HLA or CMV assignments 20 times. A later analysis grouped co-occurring TCRs with DBSCAN, adding TCRdist sequence similarity when clustering within HLA-allele-positive subsets. For co-occurrence clustering, repertoires with fewer than 30,000 or more than 120,000 public chains were excluded, along with roughly five repertoires with anomalous nucleotide sharing. TCRdb took this table from immuneACCESS and kept in-frame rearrangements with V and J called. Such tables lack part of the clones; where checked against another copy, unresolved V genes explain under half of the gap, and the rest is unexplained. V and J calls and clone size are copied from that table; D and trimming were computed from the DNA. Here the sample has about 270,000 clones; roughly two thirds occur a single time. The ten biggest clones cover 2% to 2.5% of the sample.

The cohort was made up of around 720 healthy bone marrow donors. At the time of sampling, every cohort member was nominally healthy, though immune exposures that went unrecorded were likely present. The donor was CMV seronegative and belonged to the group of around 400 seronegative cohort members. Each donor provided a peripheral blood sample, and peripheral blood mononuclear cells were used for TCR beta sequencing. The Qiagen DNeasy Blood Extraction Kit was used to extract genomic DNA from the blood cell samples. On the study overall, not on this receptor specifically: Several of the top co-occurrence clusters appeared to be linked to parvovirus B19, influenza, CMV and Epstein-Barr virus, according to a later analysis. Linkage disequilibrium might explain the correlated functional status among segregating V segments, but an unknown experimental factor could not be ruled out. According to the authors, the approach could potentially be generalized to other disease states and immunological phenotypes. Cytomegalovirus status was reported to be diagnosed by the classifier with high specificity and sensitivity in both the original and validation cohorts. A cluster of highly shared sequence variants was judged likely to represent a technical artifact of the sequencing pipeline. Around 16 rarely observed V segments, including chromosome 9 orphons, were excluded from the earlier analysis of almost 600 of the donors because counts were too low. A later analysis associated approximately 17,000 TCR beta sequences with specific HLA alleles at a false discovery rate of 0.05. In an earlier analysis of over 550 of the donors, most TCR beta V segments were observed in productive rearrangements about 87% or about 30% of the time, broadly matching IMGT annotations. In vitro tests confirmed that three of the cytomegalovirus-associated TCR beta chains recognize cytomegalovirus antigens. When HLA alleles, especially DR and DQ, strongly co-occurred, TCR associations were difficult to assign to individual alleles. According to a later analysis, TCR association rates differed among HLA loci, with DRB1 alleles showing the most associated TCRs and HLA-C alleles showing the fewest. Because HLA typing was missing for some donors at each locus, association tests included only the typed subset. Because the 87-base-pair reads could not distinguish some IMGT-functional V segments, including TRBV6-2 and TRBV6-3, those segments were excluded. A later analysis found that HLA-associated TCR beta chains were more clonally expanded and had lower generation probabilities than equally common non-associated chains. Sequencing depth was assumed to be roughly uniform across donors in the presence/absence analyses, though that assumption may not hold. In a later analysis, most CMV-associated TCR beta chains were found to appear HLA-restricted, with HLA associations seemingly driven largely by CMV exposure. According to a later genetic analysis, donors in an Asian-associated ancestry cluster had fewer N-insertions in productive TCRs than the approximately 650-donor mean. A further reported finding was that TCR beta sequences accurately predicted the HLA-A and HLA-B alleles for most subjects in the first cohort. In the study, approximately 150 TCR beta chains were listed as associated with cytomegalovirus. Only TCR beta chains were sequenced in this cohort, and the absence of alpha or paired-chain data limited detectable features. For the cohort, immune exposure information was limited to CMV serostatus. While some public TCRs were present in many individuals, most TCR sequences turned up only very rarely across donors. V-gene and J-gene trimming of TCR beta chains was associated with a missense DCLRE1C variant in a later genetic analysis, and the association was replicated in an independent cohort.

What was sequenced was PBMCs. The TCR comes from a female donor in good health and CMV-seronegative. Rearrangement joined TRBV7-9 to TRBJ1-2, with 7 bases matching TRBD1. In nucleotide form, the sequence is TGTGCCAGCAGCCGGACAGGCTCCTATGGCTACACCTTC. Its protein reads: CASSRTGSYGYTF.